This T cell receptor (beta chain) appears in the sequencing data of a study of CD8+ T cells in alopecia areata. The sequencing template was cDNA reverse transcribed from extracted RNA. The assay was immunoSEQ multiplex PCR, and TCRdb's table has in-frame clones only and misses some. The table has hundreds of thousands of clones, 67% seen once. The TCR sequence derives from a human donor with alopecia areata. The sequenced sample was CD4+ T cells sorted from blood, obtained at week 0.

Here the CDR3 DNA reads TGTGCCACCAGCGCAGGGAGGCAGCCCCAGCATTTT. The encoded protein is CATSAGRQPQHF. This chain links TRBV15 with TRBJ1-5, with D possibly matching TRBD1 (5 bases). V lost 5 bases to trimming and J lost 7 bases, with 9 bases between them. CDR3 size: 12 residues. CDR1 and CDR2 (germline): LNHNV, YYDKDF (reference sequence). The whole variable domain, remainder taken from reference TRBV15 and TRBJ1-5, is DAMVIQNPRYQVTQFGKPVTLSCSQTLNHNVMYWYQQKSSQAPKLLFHYYDKDFNNEADTPDNFQSRRPNTSFCFLDIRSPGLGDTAMYLCATSAGRQPQHFGDGTRLSIL.